The TCR beta chain described here comes from a study of blood T cells in healthy people across ages. The overall study: Researchers report that template switching captured about one barcoded beta molecule per two T cells.

Primers used in a second PCR of roughly 6 to 11 cycles were a sample-barcoded 5' primer and a J-beta primer mix. In TCRdb, the 5' RACE reads were re-called with MiXCR into one record per CDR3 protein. This sample has 1,300,000 or so distinct CDR3 sequences, with 59% found just once. The TCR was taken from a man aged 18 to 29 in good health. Sequencing input: blood.

CDR3: CASSLGGVRQNEQFF. Written as DNA, the CDR3 is TGTGCCAGCAGCTTAGGTGGGGTCAGACAAAATGAGCAGTTCTTC. This chain connects TRBV7-8 to TRBJ2-1; D remains unclear. V was cut by 1 base and J by 7 bases, with 14 bases left in between. The germline V gene encodes CDR1 SGHVS and CDR2 FQNEAQ. The CDR3 is 15 residues long.